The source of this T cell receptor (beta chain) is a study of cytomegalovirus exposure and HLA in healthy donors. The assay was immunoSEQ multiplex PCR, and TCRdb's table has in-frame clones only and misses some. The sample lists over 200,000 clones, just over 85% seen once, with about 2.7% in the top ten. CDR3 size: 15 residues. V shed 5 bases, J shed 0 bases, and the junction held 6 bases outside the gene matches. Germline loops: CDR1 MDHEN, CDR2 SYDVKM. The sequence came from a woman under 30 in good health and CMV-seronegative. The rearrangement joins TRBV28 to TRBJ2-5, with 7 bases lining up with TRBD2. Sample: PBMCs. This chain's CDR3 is CASSQGGSHQETQYF. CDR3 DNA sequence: TGTGCCAGCAGTCAGGGAGGGAGCCACCAAGAGACCCAGTACTTC.